The 13 T cell receptor beta chains below were found in one sample sequenced in a study of blood T cells in healthy people across ages (dated by TCRdb to between 2015 and 2016). The receptor library was made with 5' RACE. Data came from an Illumina HiSeq 2500. The second PCR ran for about 6 to 11 cycles and used a J-beta primer mix along with a sample-barcoded 5' primer. Using fastp at Q25 and MiXCR, TCRdb reprocessed the public reads and kept productive beta chains. Entries that share a CDR3 protein sequence are merged under the most common genes and DNA. For this sample the table gives over a million distinct CDR3 sequences, of which around two fifths were detected only once. The ten largest make up 7.9% of the sample. Sequencing used blood. These receptors were taken from a woman in her late teens or twenties in good health.

The chain carries TRBV20-1 and TRBJ1-3, with no clear D. Germline CDR1 reads DFQATT; CDR2 reads SNEGSKA (reference sequence). The CDR3 is 12 residues long. With 3 bases removed from V and 2 bases from J, the gap between germline ends came to 5 bases. The CDR3 sequence: CSASSPGNTIYF. CDR3 DNA sequence: TGCAGTGCTAGCAGCCCTGGAAACACCATATATTTT.

This clonotype was picked up a small number of times. The CDR3 DNA is TGTGCCAGCAGTGAACAGGGATTCAGGGACAATGAGCAGTTCTTC. Its protein product is CASSEQGFRDNEQFF. The chain employs TRBV6-1 and TRBJ2-1, with D tentatively TRBD1 (5 bases). CDR3 length equals 15 residues. V was trimmed by 2 bases and J by 5 bases, leaving 13 bases between them. CDR1 and CDR2 from the germline V gene are MNHNS and SASEGT.

Points on this clonotype: A much larger clone differs by one base, so this may be a read error. The chain links TRBV2 to TRBJ2-1, with D perhaps matching TRBD2 (5 bases). V dropped 1 base and J dropped 13 bases, with 8 bases sitting between them. CDR1 is SNHLY, CDR2 FYNNEI, per germline. CDR3 length equals 11 residues. In DNA, the CDR3 is TGTGCCAGCAGTGAAGGGGAGACCCAGTTCTTC. The encoded protein is CASSEGETQFF.

The chain couples TRBV15 to TRBJ2-1; either TRBD1 or TRBD2 may fit D (5 bases each). From germline, CDR1 is LNHNV and CDR2 YYDKDF (reference sequence). The CDR3 runs 16 residues. V gave up 0 bases and J gave up 4 bases, with 13 bases separating them. CDR3 residues: CATSRDEGTGYNEQFF. CDR3 DNA sequence: TGTGCCACCAGCAGAGATGAGGGGACGGGTTACAATGAGCAGTTCTTC. The whole variable domain, filled in from reference TRBV15 and TRBJ2-1, reads DAMVIQNPRYQVTQFGKPVTLSCSQTLNHNVMYWYQQKSSQAPKLLFHYYDKDFNNEADTPDNFQSRRPNTSFCFLDIRSPGLGDTAMYLCATSRDEGTGYNEQFFGPGTRLTVL.

The chain carries TRBV21-1 and TRBJ2-3; the table's D call, TRBD2, has no DNA check behind it. TRBV21-1 is deemed a pseudogene. The CDR3 is 15 amino acids. CDR3 in DNA: TGTGCCTCAACGGGACTAGCGGGTTGCACAGATACGCAGTATTTT. This encodes CASTGLAGCTDTQYF.

This chain links TRBV6-2 or TRBV6-3 with TRBJ2-7; D not resolved. V shed 6 bases and J shed 3 bases, with 15 bases lying between them. Looked up from germline, CDR1 is MNHEY and CDR2 is SVGEGT. This CDR3 is built from 14 residues. CDR3 coding DNA: TGTGCCAGCAGAAAGGGAATCGGCCTCTACGAGCAGTACTTC. Protein product: CASRKGIGLYEQYF.

The sample holds many counts of this clonotype. The chain carries TRBV29-1 and TRBJ2-3; D might be TRBD2 (5 bases). V shed 3 bases and J shed 8 bases, with 12 bases lying between them. This CDR3 comprises 12 residues. Germline values: CDR1 SQVTM, CDR2 ANQGSEA. CDR3 region: CSVDSTAGTQYF. DNA for the CDR3: TGCAGCGTTGACAGCACGGCGGGTACGCAGTATTTT.

The rearrangement uses TRBV27 and TRBJ2-3, with D perhaps matching TRBD2 (6 bases). Germline V lookup: CDR1 MNHEY, CDR2 SMNVEV (reference sequence). Trimming took 7 bases from V and 3 from J, leaving 11 bases between them. This CDR3 has 13 residues. In nucleotides, the CDR3 is TGTGCCAGCACCCTGACTAGAACAGATACGCAGTATTTT. Translation: CASTLTRTDTQYF.

The gene calls are TRBV20-1 and TRBJ1-1, with D tentatively TRBD1 (5 bases). This CDR3 comprises 11 residues. CDR1 is DFQATT and CDR2 is SNEGSKA in the germline V gene (reference sequence). V was pared by 2 bases and J by 6 bases, with 7 bases between. DNA for the CDR3: TGCAGTGCTAGACCCAGGGCTGAAGCTTTCTTT. This translates into CSARPRAEAFF.

This clonotype was found a few times. The chain employs TRBV5-1 and TRBJ2-5; TRBD2 aligns across 7 bases. The CDR3 sequence is 15 residues long. Trimming cost V 4 bases and J 1 base; bases outside gene matches: 7. Germline values: CDR1 SGHRS, CDR2 YFSETQ. The CDR3 DNA sequence: TGCGCCAGCAGCGGCGGACTAGGCGGCCAAGAGACCCAGTACTTC. Its protein is CASSGGLGGQETQYF.

The chain uses TRBV7-9 and TRBJ2-7; TRBD1 is a possible D gene (5 bases). CDR1 is SEHNR, CDR2 FQNEAQ, per germline (reference sequence). V gave up 3 bases and J gave up 4 bases, with 10 bases separating them. The CDR3 has 13 amino acids. In DNA form, the CDR3 reads TGTGCCAGCAGCTTCCAGGACAAATACGAGCAGTACTTC. Translated: CASSFQDKYEQYF.

V is TRBV12-3 or TRBV12-4 and J is TRBJ1-1, with D hard to call. V was cut by 7 bases and J by 2 bases, with 11 bases left in between. This CDR3 region has 13 residues. This chain's CDR3 is CASTAPGNTEAFF. The CDR3 nucleotides are TGTGCCAGCACCGCACCGGGAAACACTGAAGCTTTCTTT.

V usage is TRBV27 and J usage is TRBJ2-7; no clear D gene. The V gene's germline CDR1 is MNHEY and CDR2 SMNVEV (reference sequence). The CDR3 loop spans 13 amino acids. Trimming took 5 bases from V and 2 from J, leaving 10 bases between them. The CDR3 loop is CASSPWMAYEQYF. CDR3 bases: TGTGCCAGCAGTCCTTGGATGGCCTACGAGCAGTACTTC.